These T cell receptor beta chains were read from a single sample in a study of T cells after yellow fever vaccination. TCRdb fed the 5' RACE reads into MiXCR, producing one record per CDR3 protein. The table has fewer than 500,000 distinct CDR3 sequences, roughly a sixth seen once. Specimen: PBMCs, collected before the yellow fever booster vaccination. These receptors came from a man between 18 and 29 years old who received the YFV17D yellow fever vaccine. The CDR3 runs from the conserved cysteine through the conserved F or W. Each record gives: J gene, V gene, CDR3 protein.

J: TRBJ2-4; V: TRBV10-3; CDR3: CAILRPGENIQYF
J: TRBJ2-3; V: TRBV7-2; CDR3: CASSLWRGGLTDTQYF
J: TRBJ2-1; V: TRBV2; CDR3: CASSETGEGEQFF
J: TRBJ2-1; V: TRBV7-2; CDR3: CASSSDSASYNEQFF
J: TRBJ2-5; V: TRBV6-5; CDR3: CASIQRGGQETQYF
J: TRBJ1-5; V: TRBV7-2; CDR3: CASILMKGDQPQHF
J: TRBJ2-6; V: TRBV6-6; CDR3: CASSYGQGVGGANVLTF
J: TRBJ1-1; V: TRBV20-1; CDR3: CSAKQGAGTEAFF
J: TRBJ2-3; V: TRBV2; CDR3: CASSNPGAASLTDTQYF
J: TRBJ2-3; V: TRBV19; CDR3: CASRKSGGPTDTQYF
J: TRBJ2-7; V: TRBV6-2/TRBV6-3; CDR3: CASSYRPFVGGEQYF
J: TRBJ1-6; V: TRBV5-1; CDR3: CASSLWRGRNNSPLHF
J: TRBJ1-1; V: TRBV5-1; CDR3: CASSLVAGAIVGTEAFF
J: TRBJ2-1; V: TRBV7-6; CDR3: CASSQRERGSSYNEQFF
J: TRBJ2-1; V: TRBV29-1; CDR3: CSWLGESYNEQFF
J: TRBJ1-1; V: TRBV4-3; CDR3: CASSQDGAGPTEAFF
J: TRBJ2-5; V: TRBV6-2/TRBV6-3; CDR3: CASRPGTQETQYF
J: TRBJ1-4; V: TRBV5-1; CDR3: CASSRGTNEKLFF
J: TRBJ2-1; V: TRBV29-1; CDR3: CSVEGFSNEQFF
J: TRBJ1-1; V: TRBV7-9; CDR3: CASGTGNTEAFF
J: TRBJ2-3; V: TRBV10-3; CDR3: CAISDQRGTDTQYF
J: TRBJ2-3; V: TRBV7-3; CDR3: CASSFDPTGDDTQYF
J: TRBJ1-2; V: TRBV12-3/TRBV12-4; CDR3: CASSLRDFYGYTF
J: TRBJ2-2; V: TRBV7-9; CDR3: CASSLVVGGELFF